This T cell receptor beta chain was sequenced for a study of cytomegalovirus exposure and HLA in healthy donors. Notes on the study in general: Rarity characterized most TCR sequences, yet some public TCRs appeared in many donors.

Trimming pared 2 bases from V and 5 bases from J, leaving 6 bases between. Germline CDR1 SGHAT, CDR2 FQNNGV. The CDR3 sequence is 12 residues long. TCRdb's copy holds only in-frame clones and misses some; the assay was immunoSEQ multiplex PCR. The table has about 110,000 clones, around 95% seen once; the top ten hold roughly 0.67%. Of note for this clone: The antigen is not known.

The receptor was derived from a woman aged 18-35 years in good health and CMV-seronegative. Sequenced input: PBMCs. The rearrangement joins TRBV11-2 to TRBJ1-1; no clear D gene. CDR3 DNA: TGTGCCAGCAGCTTAAAGAGGACTGAAGCTTTCTTT. Translating it yields CASSLKRTEAFF.